This T cell receptor beta chain was recorded in a study of blood T cell repertoires in COVID-19. Study summary: PBMCs, B-cell-depleted T cells, or T cells provided the cDNA or gDNA that made up the material.

Original data processing: Estimation of nucleated cell counts was performed using reference gene primer amplification. Method: immunoSEQ multiplex PCR; TCRdb's copy keeps in-frame clones and lacks some. For V, J and clone size, that table is used; D and trimming come from the DNA. The data show around 26,000 clones, with 75% to 90% seen just once and approximately 60% held by the top ten. This clone was recorded only once. CDR1 GTSNPN and CDR2 SVGIG come from the germline V gene (reference sequence). The ends lost 3 bases at V and 4 bases at J; junction bases unmatched: 2. This CDR3 has 13 amino acids.

The V call is TRBV30, the J call TRBJ2-7; the match to TRBD1 covers 11 bases. Sequencing was carried out using peripheral blood. The TCR sequence derives from a woman of 80 years or more with acute or convalescent COVID-19. The CDR3 region is CAWSRDRGYEQYF. For the CDR3, the DNA is TGTGCCTGGAGCCGGGACAGGGGGTACGAGCAGTACTTC. The complete variable domain, with remaining parts taken from reference TRBV30 and TRBJ2-7, reads SQTIHQWPATLVQPVGSPLSLECTVEGTSNPNLYWYRQAAGRGLQLLFYSVGIGQISSEVPQNLSASRPQDRQFILSSKKLLLSDSGFYLCAWSRDRGYEQYFGPGTRLTVT.